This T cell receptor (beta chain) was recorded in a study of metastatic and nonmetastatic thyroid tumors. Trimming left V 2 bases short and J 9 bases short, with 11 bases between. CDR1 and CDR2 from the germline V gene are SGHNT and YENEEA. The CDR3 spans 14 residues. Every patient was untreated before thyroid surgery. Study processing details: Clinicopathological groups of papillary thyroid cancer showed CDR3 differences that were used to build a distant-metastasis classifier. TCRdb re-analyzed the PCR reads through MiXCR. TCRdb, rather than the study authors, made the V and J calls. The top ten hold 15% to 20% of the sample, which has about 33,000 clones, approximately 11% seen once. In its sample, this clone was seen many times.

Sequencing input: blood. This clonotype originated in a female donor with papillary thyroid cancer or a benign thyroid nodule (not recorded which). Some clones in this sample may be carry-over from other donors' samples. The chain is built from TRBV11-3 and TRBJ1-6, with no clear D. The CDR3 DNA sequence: TGTGCCAGCAGCTTAAGTTGGGGTTCTTCACCCCTCCACTTT. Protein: CASSLSWGSSPLHF.